This TCR beta chain was sequenced for a study of blood T cells in healthy people across ages. The CDR3 consists of 13 residues. V was cut by 0 bases and J by 4 bases, with 6 bases left in between. The germline V gene encodes CDR1 MGHRA and CDR2 YSYEKL. Together with a sample-barcoded 5' primer, a J-beta primer mix was included in a second PCR lasting roughly 6 to 12 cycles. TCRdb reanalysed the 5' RACE reads using MiXCR and keeps one entry per CDR3 protein. Of roughly 1,300,000 distinct CDR3 sequences in the sample, roughly 59% are singletons; the top ten hold 6.5% to 8%. The rearrangement joins TRBV4-1 to TRBJ1-1; D unclear. The sequence was collected from a man younger than 30 in good health. Sequencing was done on a sample of blood. The CDR3: CASSQEDITEAFF. The CDR3, as DNA: TGCGCCAGCAGCCAAGAGGATATCACTGAAGCTTTCTTT.